This T cell receptor beta chain was recovered during a study of CD8 T cells in ankylosing spondylitis. Study-wide results and limits: CD8+ disease-linked clones were present at relatively low frequencies in blood. Earlier authors reported some of these motif variants in reactive arthritis synovial fluid and blood. Ankylosing spondylitis blood appeared to be characterized by a TCR beta motif of about 8 highly homologous variants.

This clonotype was counted between two and nine times. The antigen is unknown. The germline V and J ends were trimmed by 3 bases and 2 bases, with 11 bases remaining between them. The germline V gene encodes CDR1 LGHDT and CDR2 YNNKEL (reference sequence). The CDR3 consists of 15 residues. TCRdb reanalysed the 5' RACE reads using MiXCR and keeps one entry per CDR3 protein. The profile shows roughly 670,000 distinct CDR3 sequences, under 20% of them singletons. The rearrangement uses TRBV3-1 and TRBJ2-1; D remains ambiguous. This receptor was identified in a male donor with ankylosing spondylitis. Sample: blood, either unsorted or a sorted T cell fraction (not recorded which). CDR3 nucleotide sequence: TGTGCCAGCAGCCACGGCAAAGGTCCCTACAATGAGCAGTTCTTC. This sequence encodes CASSHGKGPYNEQFF.